Listed below are T cell receptor beta chains from one sample, sequenced in a study of high-grade serous ovarian cancer treatment subgroups. Generated by immunoSEQ multiplex PCR, the TCRdb table keeps only in-frame clones and is missing some. This sample has about 8,500 clones; about 78% occur once, and the top ten carry under 8%. The sample was tumor tissue. These receptors were taken from a human donor with high-grade serous ovarian cancer. Each CDR3 is given with its conserved first and last residue. The D gene is left open where the match is weak. Part of the rows lack a size; the others show once, few, many or a class for expanded clones.

cdr3_aa: CASSLGATIYF
cdr3_nt: TGTGCCAGCAGCCTAGGAGCCACCATATATTTT
j_call: TRBJ1-3
d_call: .
clone_size: .
v_call: TRBV5-5

cdr3_aa: CASSQGAERYEQYF
cdr3_nt: TGTGCCAGCAGCCAGGGGGCCGAGCGCTACGAGCAGTACTTC
j_call: TRBJ2-7
d_call: .
clone_size: .
v_call: TRBV16

cdr3_aa: CASRLEGASPRPYEQYF
cdr3_nt: TGTGCCAGCAGACTAGAGGGGGCTAGCCCCAGACCCTACGAGCAGTACTTC
j_call: TRBJ2-7
d_call: TRBD1
clone_size: .
v_call: TRBV11-2

cdr3_aa: CASSTQRTGNSPLHF
cdr3_nt: TGTGCCAGCAGCACCCAGAGGACGGGCAATTCACCCCTCCACTTT
j_call: TRBJ1-6
d_call: .
clone_size: .
v_call: TRBV2

cdr3_aa: CASSLGNYEQYF
cdr3_nt: TGTGCCAGCAGCCTTGGGAACTACGAGCAGTACTTC
j_call: TRBJ2-7
d_call: .
clone_size: .
v_call: TRBV11-3

cdr3_aa: CASSPGRGRETQYF
cdr3_nt: TGTGCCAGCAGCCCCGGGAGAGGACGAGAGACCCAGTACTTC
j_call: TRBJ2-5
d_call: .
clone_size: .
v_call: TRBV11-2

cdr3_aa: CAITTVGGDGYTF
cdr3_nt: TGTGCCATCACCACCGTAGGGGGGGATGGCTACACCTTC
j_call: TRBJ1-2
d_call: .
clone_size: .
v_call: TRBV10-3

cdr3_aa: CASSLWGDTNYGYTF
cdr3_nt: TGTGCCAGCAGCTTGTGGGGAGACACTAACTATGGCTACACCTTC
j_call: TRBJ1-2
d_call: .
clone_size: .
v_call: TRBV5-6

cdr3_aa: CAWSQDTQYF
cdr3_nt: TGTGCCTGGAGTCAGGATACGCAGTATTTT
j_call: TRBJ2-3
d_call: .
clone_size: .
v_call: TRBV30

cdr3_aa: CASSSAIGGSSYEQYF
cdr3_nt: TGTGCCAGCAGCTCGGCTATTGGGGGGAGCTCCTACGAGCAGTACTTC
j_call: TRBJ2-7
d_call: .
clone_size: medium-sized
v_call: TRBV5-4

cdr3_aa: CASSDSKKGGFFYEQYF
cdr3_nt: TGTGCCAGCAGTGACTCGAAAAAGGGGGGTTTTTTCTACGAGCAGTACTTC
j_call: TRBJ2-7
d_call: .
clone_size: .
v_call: TRBV6-4

cdr3_aa: CASSTLGDTQYF
cdr3_nt: TGTGCCAGTAGTACCCTCGGAGATACGCAGTATTTT
j_call: TRBJ2-3
d_call: .
clone_size: once
v_call: TRBV19

cdr3_aa: CASSEGKSSYNEQFF
cdr3_nt: TGTGCCAGCAGTGAAGGGAAGAGCTCCTACAATGAGCAGTTCTTC
j_call: TRBJ2-1
d_call: .
clone_size: large
v_call: TRBV2

cdr3_aa: CATSRGGWETQYF
cdr3_nt: TGTGCCACCAGCAGAGGGGGATGGGAGACCCAGTACTTC
j_call: TRBJ2-5
d_call: .
clone_size: .
v_call: TRBV15

cdr3_aa: CASSMSANYGYTF
cdr3_nt: TGTGCCAGTAGTATGTCAGCTAACTATGGCTACACCTTC
j_call: TRBJ1-2
d_call: .
clone_size: .
v_call: TRBV19

cdr3_aa: CAISELDRVNEQFF
cdr3_nt: TGTGCCATCAGTGAGCTGGACAGGGTTAATGAGCAGTTCTTC
j_call: TRBJ2-1
d_call: TRBD1
clone_size: .
v_call: TRBV10-3

cdr3_aa: CASSMGRQAAQPQHF
cdr3_nt: TGTGCCAGTAGTATGGGGAGGCAGGCTGCTCAGCCCCAGCATTTT
j_call: TRBJ1-5
d_call: .
clone_size: few
v_call: TRBV19

cdr3_aa: CASSLSWQGGEKLFF
cdr3_nt: TGCGCCAGCAGCCTAAGCTGGCAGGGGGGGGAAAAACTGTTTTTT
j_call: TRBJ1-4
d_call: TRBD1
clone_size: .
v_call: TRBV4-3

cdr3_aa: CASSFGQFEISGANVLTF
cdr3_nt: TGCGCCAGCAGCTTTGGACAGTTTGAAATCTCTGGGGCCAACGTCCTGACTTTC
j_call: TRBJ2-6
d_call: .
clone_size: .
v_call: TRBV5-1

cdr3_aa: CASSLGLFTEAFF
cdr3_nt: TGTGCCAGCAGCTTAGGGCTCTTCACTGAAGCTTTCTTT
j_call: TRBJ1-1
d_call: .
clone_size: .
v_call: TRBV7-2

cdr3_aa: CASSEGLAPYEQYF
cdr3_nt: TGTGCCAGCAGTGAGGGACTGGCCCCCTACGAGCAGTACTTC
j_call: TRBJ2-7
d_call: .
clone_size: once
v_call: TRBV25-1

cdr3_aa: CASSKDNGKAGEDTQYF
cdr3_nt: TGTGCCAGCAGCAAAGATAATGGTAAGGCTGGGGAAGATACGCAGTATTTT
j_call: TRBJ2-3
d_call: .
clone_size: .
v_call: TRBV21-1

cdr3_aa: CASTDREIYTGELFF
cdr3_nt: TGTGCCAGCACGGACAGGGAAATATACACCGGGGAGCTGTTTTTT
j_call: TRBJ2-2
d_call: TRBD1
clone_size: .
v_call: TRBV2

cdr3_aa: CASSPGGTFYSPLHF
cdr3_nt: TGCGCCAGCAGTCCGGGCGGGACATTCTACTCACCCCTCCACTTT
j_call: TRBJ1-6
d_call: .
clone_size: .
v_call: TRBV5-1

cdr3_aa: CASSLSGQYYNSPLHF
cdr3_nt: TGCGCCAGCAGCTTGTCCGGACAGTACTATAATTCACCCCTCCACTTT
j_call: TRBJ1-6
d_call: .
clone_size: .
v_call: TRBV5-1

cdr3_aa: CASRAYRGLGYEQYF
cdr3_nt: TGTGCCAGTCGGGCTTACAGGGGGTTGGGATACGAGCAGTACTTC
j_call: TRBJ2-7
d_call: TRBD1
clone_size: once
v_call: TRBV6-5

cdr3_aa: CASSPGGARADTQYF
cdr3_nt: TGTGCCAGCAGCCCGGGGGGGGCCCGGGCAGATACGCAGTATTTT
j_call: TRBJ2-3
d_call: TRBD2
clone_size: once
v_call: TRBV14

cdr3_aa: CASSIVSSYNSPLHF
cdr3_nt: TGTGCCAGTAGTATAGTCAGCTCCTATAATTCACCCCTCCACTTT
j_call: TRBJ1-6
d_call: .
clone_size: .
v_call: TRBV19

cdr3_aa: CASSTRTGTNTGELFF
cdr3_nt: TGTGCCAGCAGTACAAGGACAGGGACGAACACCGGGGAGCTGTTTTTT
j_call: TRBJ2-2
d_call: TRBD1
clone_size: large
v_call: TRBV6-7

cdr3_aa: CAISEQGVPYNEQFF
cdr3_nt: TGTGCCATCAGTGAGCAGGGGGTACCATACAATGAGCAGTTCTTC
j_call: TRBJ2-1
d_call: TRBD1
clone_size: few
v_call: TRBV10-3

cdr3_aa: CASSHRAGEQYF
cdr3_nt: TGCGCCAGCAGCCACAGGGCGGGAGAGCAGTACTTC
j_call: TRBJ2-7
d_call: .
clone_size: few
v_call: TRBV5-1

cdr3_aa: CASSPSGRGYEQYF
cdr3_nt: TGTGCCAGCAGTCCCTCGGGGCGAGGTTACGAGCAGTACTTC
j_call: TRBJ2-7
d_call: .
clone_size: medium-sized
v_call: TRBV27

cdr3_aa: CASSPSGAWSTDTQYF
cdr3_nt: TGCGCCAGCAGCCCCTCCGGGGCTTGGAGCACAGATACGCAGTATTTT
j_call: TRBJ2-3
d_call: .
clone_size: .
v_call: TRBV5-1